The source of this T cell receptor beta chain is a study of metastatic and nonmetastatic thyroid tumors. Study overall: The study looked at repertoires side by side in blood and in tumor or nodule tissue from malignant and benign thyroid patients. Points from the study as a whole: Significantly higher TCR beta diversity was reportedly seen in malignant thyroid tumors than benign nodules, in blood and tumor.

Original handling: The authors used CDR3 differences across clinicopathological groups to build a distant-metastasis classifier for papillary thyroid cancer. TCRdb reanalyzed the PCR reads via MiXCR. What appears here as the V and J calls and clone size reflects TCRdb's work, not the paper's. This sample has 100,000 or so clones; 15% occur once, and the top ten carry 3.6%. Among the patients, none had received any treatment before thyroid surgery. The V segment lost 3 bases and the J segment 3 bases; nucleotides outside the gene matches: 5. CDR1 MGHRA and CDR2 YSYEKL come from the germline V gene. The CDR3 is 15 amino acids. This clone has just a few counts. The antigen remains undetermined.

Specimen: blood. J is TRBJ1-5 and V is TRBV4-1, with 7 bases lining up with TRBD1. The source is a female donor with papillary thyroid cancer or a benign thyroid nodule (not recorded which). Some clones in this sample may be carry-over from other donors' samples. Here the CDR3 reads CASSQGQTTNQPQHF. The DNA of the CDR3 is TGCGCCAGCAGCCAGGGACAGACTACCAATCAGCCCCAGCATTTT.